This T cell receptor (beta chain) was documented in a study of blood T cell repertoires in COVID-19. Background on the study: Material from acute and convalescent COVID-19 was sourced from the United States, Italy and Spain. The cDNA or gDNA used as material had been derived from T cells, B-cell-depleted T cells, or PBMCs.

Germline V gene sequence: CDR1 SNHLY, CDR2 FYNNEI. The germline V and J ends were trimmed by 2 bases and 2 bases, with 8 bases remaining between them. The CDR3 length is 14 residues. In the original processing: Amplification of reference gene primers was used by the study to estimate nucleated cell counts. Repertoires were generated with immunoSEQ multiplex PCR, while TCRdb's copy carries only in-frame clones and drops some. The V and J calls and clone size were taken over from that table, and D and trimming were inferred from the DNA. The repertoire holds some 90,000 clones, with less than 75% as singletons. This clone has just a few counts.

The chain is built from TRBV2 and TRBJ2-3; D call uncertain. Source material: peripheral blood. This TCR was sampled from an older woman in a cohort sampled during active or convalescent COVID-19. This CDR3 is CASSELAVTDTQYF. CDR3 in DNA: TGTGCCAGCAGTGAACTGGCAGTCACAGATACGCAGTATTTT.